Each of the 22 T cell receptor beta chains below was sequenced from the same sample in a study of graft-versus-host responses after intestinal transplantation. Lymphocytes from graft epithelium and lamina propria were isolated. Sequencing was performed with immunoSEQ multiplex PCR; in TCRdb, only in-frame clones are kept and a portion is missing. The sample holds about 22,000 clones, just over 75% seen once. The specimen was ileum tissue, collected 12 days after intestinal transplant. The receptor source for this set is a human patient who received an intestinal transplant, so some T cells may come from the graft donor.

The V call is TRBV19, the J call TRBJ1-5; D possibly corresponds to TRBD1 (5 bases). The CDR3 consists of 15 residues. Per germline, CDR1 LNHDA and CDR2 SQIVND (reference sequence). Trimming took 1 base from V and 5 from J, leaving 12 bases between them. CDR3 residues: CASSIAREGYQPQHF. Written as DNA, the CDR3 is TGTGCCAGTAGTATAGCCAGGGAAGGGTATCAGCCCCAGCATTTT. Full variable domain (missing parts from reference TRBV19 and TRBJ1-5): DGGITQSPKYLFRKEGQNVTLSCEQNLNHDAMYWYRQDPGQGLRLIYYSQIVNDFQKGDIAEGYSVSREKKESFPLTVTSAQKNPTAFYLCASSIAREGYQPQHFGDGTRLSIL.

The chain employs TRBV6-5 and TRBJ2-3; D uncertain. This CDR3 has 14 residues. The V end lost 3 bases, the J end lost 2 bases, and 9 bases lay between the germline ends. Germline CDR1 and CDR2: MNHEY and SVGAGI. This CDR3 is CASSYSPATDTQYF. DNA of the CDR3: TGTGCCAGCAGTTATAGTCCCGCCACAGATACGCAGTATTTT.

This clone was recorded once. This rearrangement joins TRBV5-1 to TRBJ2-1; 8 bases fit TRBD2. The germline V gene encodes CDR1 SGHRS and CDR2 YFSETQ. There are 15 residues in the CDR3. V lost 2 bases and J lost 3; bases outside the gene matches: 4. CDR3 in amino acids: CASSFQRGFYNEQFF. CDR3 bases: TGCGCCAGCAGCTTCCAGCGGGGGTTCTACAATGAGCAGTTCTTC.

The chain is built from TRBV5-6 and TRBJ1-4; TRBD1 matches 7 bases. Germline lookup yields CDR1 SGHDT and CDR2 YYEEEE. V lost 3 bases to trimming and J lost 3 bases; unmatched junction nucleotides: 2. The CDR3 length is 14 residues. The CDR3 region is CASSWGTANEKLFF. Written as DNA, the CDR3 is TGTGCCAGCAGCTGGGGGACAGCTAATGAAAAACTGTTTTTT.

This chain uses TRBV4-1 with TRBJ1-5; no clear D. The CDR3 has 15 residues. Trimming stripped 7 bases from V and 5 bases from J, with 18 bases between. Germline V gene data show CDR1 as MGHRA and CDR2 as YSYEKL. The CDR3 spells CASTPSTSDYQPQHF. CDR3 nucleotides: TGCGCCAGCACCCCTTCCACCTCTGACTATCAGCCCCAGCATTTT.

This CDR3 is CASSEGRPHEQYF. The CDR3 DNA reads TGTGCCAGCAGTGAGGGCCGACCCCACGAGCAGTACTTC. V is TRBV2 and J is TRBJ2-7; D remains unclear. The germline gives CDR1 SNHLY, CDR2 FYNNEI. Trimming removed 3 bases at V and 5 bases at J, with 11 bases between. This CDR3 has 13 amino acids.

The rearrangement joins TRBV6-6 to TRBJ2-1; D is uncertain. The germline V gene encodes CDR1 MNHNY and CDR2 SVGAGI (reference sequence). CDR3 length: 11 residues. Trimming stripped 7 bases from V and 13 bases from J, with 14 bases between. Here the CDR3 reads CASMSAYHQFF. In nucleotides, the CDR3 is TGTGCCAGCATGAGCGCCTATCATCAGTTCTTC.

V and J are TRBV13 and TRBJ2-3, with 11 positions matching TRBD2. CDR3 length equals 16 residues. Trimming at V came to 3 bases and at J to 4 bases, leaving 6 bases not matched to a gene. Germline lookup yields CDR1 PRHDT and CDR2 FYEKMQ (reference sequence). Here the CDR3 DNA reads TGTGCCAGCAGCTTCAGACTAGCGGGACTGCCAGATACGCAGTATTTT. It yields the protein CASSFRLAGLPDTQYF.

CDR3 protein: CAGSHRGQGYEQYF. CDR3 sequence (DNA): TGTGCCGGCTCTCACAGGGGCCAGGGCTACGAGCAGTACTTC. The chain is built from TRBV2 and TRBJ2-7; 7 bases map to TRBD1. Losses at the gene ends were 11 bases for V and 3 bases for J; bases not matched to a gene: 13. Per the germline V gene, CDR1 is SNHLY and CDR2 is FYNNEI. CDR3 size: 14 residues.

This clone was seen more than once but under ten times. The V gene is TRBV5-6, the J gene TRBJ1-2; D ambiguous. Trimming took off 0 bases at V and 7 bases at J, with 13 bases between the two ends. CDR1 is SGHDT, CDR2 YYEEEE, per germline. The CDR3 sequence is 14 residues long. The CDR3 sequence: CASSLAAGSVGYTF. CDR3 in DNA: TGTGCCAGCAGCTTGGCCGCGGGCTCGGTTGGCTACACCTTC.

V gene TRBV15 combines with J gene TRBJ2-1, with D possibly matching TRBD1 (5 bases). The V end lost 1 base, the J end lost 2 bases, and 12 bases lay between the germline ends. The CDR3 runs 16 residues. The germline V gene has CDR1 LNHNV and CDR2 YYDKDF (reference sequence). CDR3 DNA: TGTGCCACCAGCAGAGGGGCTGGGGCCGCCTACAATGAGCAGTTCTTC. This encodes CATSRGAGAAYNEQFF.

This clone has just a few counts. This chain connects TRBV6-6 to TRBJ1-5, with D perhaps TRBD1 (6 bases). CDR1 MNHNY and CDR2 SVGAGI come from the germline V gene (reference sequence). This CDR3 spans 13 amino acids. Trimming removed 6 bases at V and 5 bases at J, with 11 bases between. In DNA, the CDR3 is TGTGCCAGCAGCGGGACAAGGGATCAGCCCCAGCATTTT. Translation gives CASSGTRDQPQHF.

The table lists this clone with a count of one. The CDR3 sequence: CASSAGTGATDTQYF. The CDR3 DNA follows: TGTGCCAGCAGTGCCGGGACTGGGGCCACAGATACGCAGTATTTT. The V and J genes are TRBV6-6 and TRBJ2-3; the D gene is possibly TRBD2 (6 bases). CDR1 and CDR2 (germline): MNHNY, SVGAGI (reference sequence). This CDR3 comprises 15 residues. V dropped 5 bases and J dropped 2 bases, with 14 bases sitting between them.

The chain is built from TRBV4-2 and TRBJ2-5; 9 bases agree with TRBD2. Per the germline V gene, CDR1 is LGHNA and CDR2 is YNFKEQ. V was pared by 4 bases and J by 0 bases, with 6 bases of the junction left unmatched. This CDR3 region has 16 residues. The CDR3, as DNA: TGTGCCAGCAGCCCTAGGGCGGGGGGGCACCAAGAGACCCAGTACTTC. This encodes CASSPRAGGHQETQYF.

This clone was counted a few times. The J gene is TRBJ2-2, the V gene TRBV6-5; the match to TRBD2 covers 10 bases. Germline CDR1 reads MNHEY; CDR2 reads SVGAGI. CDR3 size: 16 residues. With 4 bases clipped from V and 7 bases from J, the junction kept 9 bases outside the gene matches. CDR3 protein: CASSSTGLAIDGELFF. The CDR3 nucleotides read TGTGCCAGCAGTTCGACGGGACTAGCGATTGACGGGGAGCTGTTTTTT.

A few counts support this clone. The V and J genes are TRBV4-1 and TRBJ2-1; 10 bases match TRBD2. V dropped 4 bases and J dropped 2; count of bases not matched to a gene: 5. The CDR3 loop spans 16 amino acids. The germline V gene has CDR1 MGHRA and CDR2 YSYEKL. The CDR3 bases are TGCGCCAGCAGCCCAACTAGCGGGGATGCCTACAATGAGCAGTTCTTC. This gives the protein CASSPTSGDAYNEQFF.

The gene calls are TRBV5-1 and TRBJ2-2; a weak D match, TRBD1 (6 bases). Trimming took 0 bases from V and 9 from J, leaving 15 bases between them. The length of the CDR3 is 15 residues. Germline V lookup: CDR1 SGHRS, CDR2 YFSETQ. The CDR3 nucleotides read TGCGCCAGCAGCTTGGCTGGACAGCCGCGATGGGAGCTGTTTTTT. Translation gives CASSLAGQPRWELFF.

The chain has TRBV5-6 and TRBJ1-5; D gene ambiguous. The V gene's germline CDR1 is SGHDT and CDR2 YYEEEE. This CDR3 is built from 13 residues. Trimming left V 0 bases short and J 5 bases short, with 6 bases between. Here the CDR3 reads CASSLDMDQPQHF. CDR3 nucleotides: TGTGCCAGCAGCTTGGACATGGATCAGCCCCAGCATTTT.

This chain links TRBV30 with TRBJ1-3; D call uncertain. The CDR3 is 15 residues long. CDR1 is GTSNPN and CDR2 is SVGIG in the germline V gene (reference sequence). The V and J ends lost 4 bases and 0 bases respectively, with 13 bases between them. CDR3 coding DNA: TGTGCCTGGACAGGCCTGACCAACTCTGGAAACACCATATATTTT. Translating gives CAWTGLTNSGNTIYF.

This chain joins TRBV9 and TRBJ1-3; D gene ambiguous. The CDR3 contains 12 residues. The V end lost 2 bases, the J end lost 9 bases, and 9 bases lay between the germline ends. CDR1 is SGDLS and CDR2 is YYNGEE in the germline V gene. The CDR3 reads CASSVSGGTIYF. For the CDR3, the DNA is TGTGCCAGCAGCGTTTCCGGAGGCACCATATATTTT.

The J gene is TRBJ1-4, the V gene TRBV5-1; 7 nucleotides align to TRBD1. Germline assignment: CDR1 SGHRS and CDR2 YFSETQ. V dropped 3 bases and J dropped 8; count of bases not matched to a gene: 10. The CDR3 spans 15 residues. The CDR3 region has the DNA TGCGCCAGCAGCTCTGGTACAGGGGATTTAGAAAAACTGTTTTTT. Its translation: CASSSGTGDLEKLFF.

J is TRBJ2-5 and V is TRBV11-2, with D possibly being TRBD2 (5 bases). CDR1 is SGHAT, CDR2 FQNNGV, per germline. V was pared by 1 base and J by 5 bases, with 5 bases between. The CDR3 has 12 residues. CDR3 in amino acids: CASSLAGETQYF. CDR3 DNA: TGTGCCAGCAGCTTAGCGGGGGAGACCCAGTACTTC.